This paragraph reports one T cell receptor (beta chain). This entry is derived from a study of T-cell reconstitution after alpha-beta-depleted transplantation in children. Germline V CDR1 and CDR2: SEHNR, FQNEAQ (reference sequence). The CDR3 sequence is 15 residues long. J lost 6 bases, V lost 3 bases, and 8 bases had no gene match. Construction of the TCRbeta library involved unique molecular identifiers. TCRdb used MiXCR to reprocess the PCR reads, holding one entry per CDR3 protein. The table records roughly 300,000 distinct CDR3 sequences, almost 10% of them present only once. Sample: PBMCs from the stem cell graft donor, taken from the stem cell graft. The gene calls are TRBV7-9 and TRBJ1-5; 7 nucleotides align to TRBD1. The receptor comes from a human donor who donated a stem cell graft to a child with SCID. CDR3 residues: CASSFGGGGSQPQHF. The CDR3 coding sequence is TGTGCCAGCAGCTTCGGAGGGGGCGGGAGTCAGCCCCAGCATTTT.